Detailed here is one T cell receptor (beta chain). This clonotype was counted at least ten times. The specificity of this receptor is unknown. No much larger clone exists at a distance of one base, and base qualities are not known. Amplification of TCR beta CDR3 regions was carried out from RNA transcripts. For the first round of RT-PCR on the TCR CDR3, the HTBI primer set was used together with the Qiagen OneStep RT-PCR kit. Libraries were constructed in a second round of multiplex PCR, after which size selection and purification were carried out. Sequencing of the libraries was done on an Illumina HiSeq2000 using paired-end 100 bp reads. The paper's data handling went like this. SOAPnuke was used to process the raw data, with reads discarded if the reads contained adapters or uncalled bases, had a mean Phred below 15, or lacked an exact constant-primer or identifier match. High-quality paired reads were merged using COPE v1.2.5, and each unique nucleotide sequence was defined as a clonotype. MiTCR v1.1 was used to align the clonotypes against IMGT TRBV, TRBD and TRBJ reference segments. Only V-J combinations with frequency above 0.0001, covering approximately 99% of repertoires, were analysed. A TCS score was defined as the ratio of F50 (clonal expansion) to E x V (chaos), with BLOSUM62-based TCRdist applied between CDR3 peptides within each V-J. Welch's t-statistics and random forest reduced some 510 V-J features to around 14, which were used in a naive Bayes classifier (R e1071). In-frame beta chains were kept once TCRdb had trimmed the public reads at Q25 with fastp and called clones with MiXCR. Duplicate CDR3 protein sequences are folded into a single record with the most common DNA and genes. TCRdb, not the authors, supplied the V and J calls. Across this sample there are about 400,000 distinct CDR3 sequences, with about 16% seen only once. The ten top clones hold approximately 19% of the sample.

The record originates from a study of T cells in Graves' hyperthyroidism and ophthalmopathy (dated by TCRdb to about 2019). In terms of the full investigation: Peripheral blood was collected at initial diagnosis, before any treatment. To identify TCR V-J signatures that set the groups apart, the researchers used a discovery cohort of 100 patients, made up of about 44 with Graves' ophthalmopathy and about 60 with stable Graves' hyperthyroidism. An independent validation cohort of under 20 hyperthyroidism patients and roughly 16 patients who later progressed to ophthalmopathy tested prospective prediction of ophthalmopathy. The approximately 97 discovery patients were randomly divided into training and test sets at a 7:3 ratio. In about 6 Graves' hyperthyroidism patients, the study also compared T-cell repertoires from thyroid tissue with T-cell repertoires from blood. Once sampling was done, hyperthyroidism patients were given methimazole at a starting dose of 30 mg daily, whereas ophthalmopathy patients were given high-dose intravenous methylprednisolone. According to the paper, TCR Vbeta CDR3 sequencing was carried out on 120 to 150 peripheral blood samples, which came from approximately 41 ophthalmopathy, 75 to 80 hyperthyroidism and roughly 17 progressor patients.

In the ophthalmopathy patients, disease was moderately to severely active, with a Clinical Activity Score of 3 or more, a NOSPECS grade of 4 or more, and a duration of less than 3 months. Any patient with an uncontrolled infection, another autoimmune disease, pregnancy or lactation was excluded. Diagnoses were established on the basis of clinical symptoms, serum thyroxine and TRAb, thyroid ultrasound, and orbital computed tomography. PBMCs were separated from under 11 ml of fresh peripheral blood using Ficoll-Paque density gradient centrifugation. Trizol reagent was used to extract total RNA, and RNA quality was then checked on an Agilent 2100 Bioanalyzer. CDR1 and CDR2, looked up from the germline V gene (reference sequence), are LNHDA and SQIVND. V loses 4 bases of germline sequence and J loses 0 bases, and the interval between the two ends is 18 bases. Counted from cysteine to phenylalanine, this CDR3 has 17 amino acids. Only CDR3 DNA is held: 51 bases, read in frame from base 1.

The paper's findings and limits, for the study overall: Sample size was not statistically predetermined, and blinding of investigators to group allocation was not performed. In validation, the model predicted progression to ophthalmopathy a median of 6.5 months before onset, with roughly 70% sensitivity and almost 75% specificity. Ophthalmopathy was separated from stable hyperthyroidism by a 13 V-J signature model, with approximately 85% sensitivity and about 81% specificity obtained in cross-validation and 80%/75% obtained in testing. Blood samples also contained most of the expanded thyroid clonotypes (frequency above 0.001), which suggests that blood repertoires may reflect thyroid immune responses.

The origin of this receptor is an older woman with Graves' ophthalmopathy. Sequenced material: blood. The rearrangement joined TRBV19 to TRBJ1-1, with the D segment identity uncertain. The CDR3 corresponds to CASSSPEVGDMNTEAFF. The sequence in DNA is TGTGCCAGTAGTAGTCCTGAGGTTGGGGATATGAACACTGAAGCTTTCTTT.